The present TCR beta chain was sequenced within a study of blood T cell repertoires in COVID-19. This table comes from immunoSEQ multiplex PCR, and its TCRdb copy is limited to in-frame clones, with some not included. The sample lists almost 500,000 clones, around 85% occurring once. The CDR3 sequence is 15 residues long. V shed 7 bases, J shed 6 bases, and the junction held 11 bases outside the gene matches. Germline V gene data show CDR1 as MNHEY and CDR2 as SVGAGI. This TCR derives from a woman in her fifties or sixties who had recovered from COVID-19. This chain uses TRBV6-5 with TRBJ2-3; 9 bases map to TRBD2. Sequencing used PBMCs or T cells enriched from blood (not recorded which). The CDR3 DNA reads TGTGCCAGCACCTCAGCGGGGGGCCCACCGGATACGCAGTATTTT. Protein product: CASTSAGGPPDTQYF.